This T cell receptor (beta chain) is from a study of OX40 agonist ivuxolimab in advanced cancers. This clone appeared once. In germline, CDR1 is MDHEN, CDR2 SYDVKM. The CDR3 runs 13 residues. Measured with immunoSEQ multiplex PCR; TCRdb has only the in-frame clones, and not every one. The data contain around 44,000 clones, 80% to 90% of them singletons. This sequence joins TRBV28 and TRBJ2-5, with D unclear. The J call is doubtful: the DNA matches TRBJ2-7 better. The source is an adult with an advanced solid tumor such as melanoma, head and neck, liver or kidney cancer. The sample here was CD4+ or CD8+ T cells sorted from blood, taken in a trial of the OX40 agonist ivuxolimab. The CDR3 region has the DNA TGTGCCAGCACCCTCGGAGACCTTTACGAGCAGTACTTC. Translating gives CASTLGDLYEQYF.